These T cell receptor beta chains were read from a single sample in a study of blood T cell repertoires in COVID-19. The method was immunoSEQ multiplex PCR; TCRdb's version includes in-frame clones alone and lacks a portion of them. The sample has roughly 71,000 clones; roughly 85% are singletons. The specimen was peripheral blood. Receptors were obtained from a man between 50 and 59 years old with acute or convalescent COVID-19. Both conserved end residues are part of each CDR3. A D gene is named only where the DNA matches it firmly. Clone size is given for some rows only: seen once, a few or many times, or a class if the clone is expanded.

size,D,V,J,DNA,CDR3
-,TRBD1,TRBV18,TRBJ1-1,TGTGCCAGCTCACAGGGGGCGAACACTGAAGCTTTCTTT,CASSQGANTEAFF
-,TRBD2,TRBV6-5,TRBJ2-5,TGTGCCAGTAGGACTAGCGGGCCTGAAGAGACCCAGTACTTC,CASRTSGPEETQYF
-,TRBD1,TRBV23-1,TRBJ2-7,TGCGCCAGCAGTCACAAATCCTCGGACAGGGCTGGGAAGTACTTC,CASSHKSSDRAGKYF
-,TRBD2,TRBV18,TRBJ2-5,TGTGCCAGCTCACCAGGGACTAGCTTGTCGGAGACCCAGTACTTC,CASSPGTSLSETQYF
-,-,TRBV24-1,TRBJ2-3,TGTGCCACCAGTGATAGACCGCCTCGAAGGGGATGGGATACGCAGTATTTT,CATSDRPPRRGWDTQYF
-,TRBD1,TRBV7-9,TRBJ2-1,TGTGCCAGCAGCCCCCAAGGGTTTCAGGGGGCGTTGGGCAATGAGCAGTTCTTC,CASSPQGFQGALGNEQFF
once,-,TRBV10-3,TRBJ1-6,TGTGCCATCAGTGAGACGGGCTGGGGAGATTCACCCCTCCACTTT,CAISETGWGDSPLHF
-,TRBD1,TRBV11-2,TRBJ1-1,TGTGCCAGCAACGCCGACAGGGGGCTTTTGAACACTGAAGCTTTCTTT,CASNADRGLLNTEAFF
-,-,TRBV29-1,TRBJ1-2,TGCAGCGTTGATGCGGGGGGTCCCAACTATGGCTACACCTTC,CSVDAGGPNYGYTF
-,-,TRBV27,TRBJ2-1,TGTGCCAGCAGTTTTAACTACAATGAGCAGTTCTTC,CASSFNYNEQFF
-,-,TRBV6-5,TRBJ1-2,TGTGCCAGCAGTTACGGCGGAAGCTATGGCTACACCTTC,CASSYGGSYGYTF
-,TRBD1,TRBV12-3/TRBV12-4,TRBJ1-1,TGTGCCAGCAGGACAGGGGGCGCGGGTGAAGCTTTCTTT,CASRTGGAGEAFF
-,TRBD2,TRBV10-3,TRBJ2-3,TGTGCCATCATCCGTGCCGAAGCGGGGGGCCTTAGCACAGATACGCAGTATTTT,CAIIRAEAGGLSTDTQYF
-,-,TRBV3-1/TRBV3-2,TRBJ2-1,TGTGCCAGCAGCCCGACCCAACGAGGTGAGCAGTTCTTC,CASSPTQRGEQFF
-,-,TRBV18,TRBJ2-6,TGTGCCAGCTCACCACGATACAGCCCAACCTCTGGGGCCAACGTCCTGACTTTC,CASSPRYSPTSGANVLTF
-,-,TRBV6-5,TRBJ2-7,TGTGCCAGCAGTTACCCGGACAGTAGCTCCTACGAGCAGTACTTC,CASSYPDSSSYEQYF
-,TRBD2,TRBV7-3,TRBJ2-5,TGTGCCAGCGGGGATAGCGGGGGGGATGAGACCCAGTACTTC,CASGDSGGDETQYF
-,-,TRBV19,TRBJ1-3,TGTGCCAGTAGTACGAGCGGCTTTGGAAACACCATATATTTT,CASSTSGFGNTIYF